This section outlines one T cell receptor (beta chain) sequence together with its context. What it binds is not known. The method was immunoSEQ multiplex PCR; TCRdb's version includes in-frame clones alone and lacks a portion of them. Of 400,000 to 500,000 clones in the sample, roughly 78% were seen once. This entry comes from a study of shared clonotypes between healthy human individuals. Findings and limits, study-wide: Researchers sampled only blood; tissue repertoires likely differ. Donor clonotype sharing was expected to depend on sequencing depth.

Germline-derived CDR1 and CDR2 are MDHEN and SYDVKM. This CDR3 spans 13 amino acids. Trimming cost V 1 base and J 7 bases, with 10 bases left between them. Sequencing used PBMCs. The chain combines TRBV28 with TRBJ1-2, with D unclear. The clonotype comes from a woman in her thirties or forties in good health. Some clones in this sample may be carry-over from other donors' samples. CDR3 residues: CASSLYRIGGYTF. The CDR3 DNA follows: TGTGCCAGCAGTTTATACAGAATCGGTGGCTACACCTTC.